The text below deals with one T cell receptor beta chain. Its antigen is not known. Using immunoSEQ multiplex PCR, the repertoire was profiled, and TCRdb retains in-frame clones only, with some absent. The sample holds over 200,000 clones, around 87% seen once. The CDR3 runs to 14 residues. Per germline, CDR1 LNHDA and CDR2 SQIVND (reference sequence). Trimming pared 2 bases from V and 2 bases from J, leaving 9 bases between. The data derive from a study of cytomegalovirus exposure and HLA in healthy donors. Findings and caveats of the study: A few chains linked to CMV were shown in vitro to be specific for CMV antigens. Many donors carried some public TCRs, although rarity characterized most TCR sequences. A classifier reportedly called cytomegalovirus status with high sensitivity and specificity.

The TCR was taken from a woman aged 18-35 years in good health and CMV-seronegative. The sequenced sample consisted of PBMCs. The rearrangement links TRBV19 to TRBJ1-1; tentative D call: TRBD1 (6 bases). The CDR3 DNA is TGTGCCAGTAGTATACAGGGGCGAAACACTGAAGCTTTCTTT. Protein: CASSIQGRNTEAFF.